The sequence of this TCR beta chain was determined in a study of T cell responses to AZD1222 COVID-19 vaccine (dated by TCRdb to the early 2020s). About the investigation overall: AZD1222 recipients given second doses at about 4 weeks or at about 12 weeks were pooled, since spike-specific TCR depth and breadth were not found to differ between the two schedules. A total of just over 230 trial participants underwent TCR sequencing, of whom some 200 had received two doses of AZD1222 and 26 had received two doses of the MenACWY control vaccine. Trial participants were enrolled into age subgroups of 18-55, 56-69 and 70-plus years, which contained 148, 28 and 57 TCR-sequenced participants, respectively.

Explained via the paper, the time point label denotes: baseline before first vaccination. Samples from vaccinated people were obtained from the UK trials COV001 and COV002, which included a single-blind randomized controlled phase 2/3 trial of AZD1222 (ChAdOx1 nCoV-19) in healthy adults. Trial participant PBMC samples were collected at day 0 and day 28 after the second dose for TCRbeta chain sequencing. The CDR3 regions of human TCRbeta chains were analyzed by immunosequencing. Per the source publication's procedure: TCRs in the repertoires were compared against a reference library of SARS-CoV-2-specific TCRs that had been generated with the MIRA antigen-specificity platform. Breadth was defined as the fraction of unique TCRs that were SARS-CoV-2-associated, and depth was defined as the fraction of total T cells that were SARS-CoV-2-associated. Each spike-specific TCR was assigned to its reactive spike region and to a CD4 or CD8 class using the MIRA data. Log10-transformed breadth and depth values were compared by one-way ANOVA with Sidak's multiple comparisons tests. In its TCRdb copy, this immuneACCESS table keeps in-frame sequences only and misses some clones. Where compared with another copy, unresolved V genes explain less than half of these, and the others have no known cause. That table gives V, J and clone size, and the DNA gave D and trimming. For this sample the table gives around 180,000 clones, of which 85% to 90% were detected only once. Clones ranked in the top ten supply 6.9% of the sample.

The study at large found these results: A significant rise in spike-specific TCR breadth and depth was observed after two AZD1222 doses relative to day 0 and relative to MenACWY recipients. The 56-69-year group was small, and its depth increase did not reach significance, likely because of low power. The vaccine-associated CD4 TCRs covered the entire spike protein, and the dominant responses fell in regions 160-218 and 743-854. Conclusions about previously exposed vaccinees were limited because only six AZD1222 recipients were SARS-CoV-2 seropositive at baseline. Reportedly, close to half of the unique spike-specific TCRs recognized epitopes lying outside the regions that are mutated in the B.1.351 and B.1.1.7 variants. Because no samples from the day 14 peak response were available, repertoires could be characterized only after the peak T cell response. Most participants were white British and females outnumbered males, and the authors suggested that clonal diversity may have been underestimated.

With respect to this clone: It has no known antigen specificity. Qualities for individual bases were not recorded, and no much larger clone is one base off.

From cysteine to phenylalanine, the CDR3 is 19 amino acids long. Only the CDR3 region is kept as DNA, spanning 57 bases read in frame from base 1. The germline V gene gives CDR1 as MRHNA and CDR2 as SNTAGT. Trimming takes 2 bases off V and 1 base off J; junction bases not matched to a gene: 15. Sample: peripheral blood, taken on day 0 of AZD1222 vaccination. The chain is encoded by TRBV6-4 joined to TRBJ2-7; TRBD1 fits 9 bases in the junction. The sequence was obtained from an adult in good health. The CDR3 amino acid sequence is: CASSDPKTGADRGSYEQYF. The sequenced DNA: TGTGCCAGCAGTGACCCTAAAACCGGGGCGGACAGGGGTTCCTACGAGCAGTACTTC.